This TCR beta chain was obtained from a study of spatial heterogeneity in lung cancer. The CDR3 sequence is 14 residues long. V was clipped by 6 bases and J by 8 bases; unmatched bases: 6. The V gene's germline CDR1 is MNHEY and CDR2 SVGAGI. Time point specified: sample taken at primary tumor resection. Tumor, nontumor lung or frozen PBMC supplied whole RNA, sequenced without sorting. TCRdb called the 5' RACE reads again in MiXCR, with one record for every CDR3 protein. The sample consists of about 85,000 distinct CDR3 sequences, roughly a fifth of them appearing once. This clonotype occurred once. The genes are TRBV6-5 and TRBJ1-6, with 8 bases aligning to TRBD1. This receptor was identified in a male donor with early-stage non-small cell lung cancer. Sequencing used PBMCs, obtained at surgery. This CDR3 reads CASSTLDRDSPLHF. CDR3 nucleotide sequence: TGTGCCAGCAGCACCTTGGACAGGGATTCACCCCTCCACTTT.